Following are 9 T cell receptor beta chains from one sample sequenced in a study of T cell changes during pregnancy in multiple sclerosis. The repertoire was sequenced with immunoSEQ multiplex PCR; TCRdb's copy has only in-frame clones and lacks some. Here the sample spans 90,000 to 120,000 clones, just over 90% being singletons. Sequences were derived from peripheral blood, sampled after pregnancy. The receptors here all came from a female donor with multiple sclerosis, enrolled in a pregnancy study.

This chain connects TRBV6-5 to TRBJ2-7; weak D call: TRBD1 (6 bases). V was trimmed by 5 bases and J by 1 base, leaving 9 bases between them. This CDR3 contains 13 residues. In germline, CDR1 is MNHEY, CDR2 SVGAGI. The chain's CDR3 is CASSRQVSYEQYF. DNA of the CDR3: TGTGCCAGCAGTCGACAGGTGTCCTACGAGCAGTACTTC.

This clone was counted a single time. This chain connects TRBV5-1 to TRBJ2-3; no reliable D call. The CDR3 is made up of 12 amino acids. The germline gives CDR1 SGHRS, CDR2 YFSETQ. With 0 bases removed from V and 5 bases from J, the gap between germline ends came to 4 bases. CDR3 bases: TGCGCCAGCAGCTTGGATCTAGATACGCAGTATTTT. Its translation is CASSLDLDTQYF.

The chain is built from TRBV6-6 and TRBJ1-2, with 7 bases that match TRBD1. The germline CDR1 and CDR2 sequences are MNHNY and SVGAGI (reference sequence). Trimming cost V 8 bases and J 8 bases; bases outside gene matches: 11. This CDR3 spans 13 amino acids. The CDR3 is CASFGTVRGGYTF. The CDR3 coding sequence is TGTGCCAGCTTCGGGACAGTCAGGGGCGGCTACACCTTC.

DNA for the CDR3: TGTGCCAGCAGCCCAACGCGGGGGATCCAAACCAATGAGCAGTTCTTC. Translation gives CASSPTRGIQTNEQFF. The chain carries TRBV7-8 and TRBJ2-1, with TRBD2 matching over 7 bases. CDR1 and CDR2 (germline): SGHVS, FQNEAQ. The CDR3 consists of 16 residues. Losses at the gene ends were 5 bases for V and 6 bases for J; bases not matched to a gene: 13.

The chain combines TRBV27 with TRBJ1-1; 8 bases are shared with TRBD1. The V and J ends lost 3 bases and 4 bases, in that order; junction bases with no gene match: 4. Germline V gene data show CDR1 as MNHEY and CDR2 as SMNVEV (reference sequence). The length of the CDR3 is 14 residues. This CDR3 reads CASSLADRGTEAFF. The DNA for the CDR3 is TGTGCCAGCAGTTTGGCTGACAGGGGCACTGAAGCTTTCTTT.

The chain employs TRBV5-1 and TRBJ2-7, with TRBD1 matching 11 bases. This CDR3 has 14 amino acids. J gave up 3 bases and V 3 bases, and 2 bases lay outside the gene matches. CDR1 and CDR2 from the germline V gene are SGHRS and YFSETQ. The CDR3 region is CASSWGQGDYEQYF. The CDR3 DNA is TGCGCCAGCAGCTGGGGACAGGGGGACTACGAGCAGTACTTC. Looking up the rest from reference TRBV5-1 and TRBJ2-7 gives the full variable domain: KAGVTQTPRYLIKTRGQQVTLSCSPISGHRSVSWYQQTPGQGLQFLFEYFSETQRNKGNFPGRFSGRQFSNSRSEMNVSTLELGDSALYLCASSWGQGDYEQYFGPGTRLTVT.

The chain combines TRBV5-6 with TRBJ1-2; maybe TRBD1 (6 bases). CDR1 SGHDT and CDR2 YYEEEE come from the germline V gene. The CDR3 covers 15 residues. Trimming left V 4 bases short and J 8 bases short, with 21 bases between. The CDR3 reads CASSGKQRLGGGYTF. The CDR3 region has the DNA TGTGCCAGCAGCGGCAAACAGCGGTTAGGGGGAGGCTACACCTTC.

The chain has TRBV5-4 and TRBJ2-5; D is perhaps TRBD2 (7 bases). The germline V and J ends were trimmed by 3 bases and 10 bases, with 19 bases remaining between them. The CDR3 has 14 amino acids. Germline lookup yields CDR1 SGHNT and CDR2 YYREEE (reference sequence). The CDR3: CASSSGLGGEDQYF. DNA for the CDR3: TGTGCCAGCAGCTCCGGACTAGGGGGGGAGGACCAGTACTTC. The full variable domain, with the rest looked up from reference TRBV5-4 and TRBJ2-5, is ETGVTQSPTHLIKTRGQQVTLRCSSQSGHNTVSWYQQALGQGPQFIFQYYREEENGRGNFPPRFSGLQFPNYSSELNVNALELDDSALYLCASSSGLGGEDQYFGPGTRLLVL.

In its sample, this clone was seen a few times. The CDR3 nucleotides are TGCGCCAGCAGCCAACAGGGCCAGAGCTCCTACGAGCAGTACTTC. It specifies CASSQQGQSSYEQYF. The V call is TRBV4-1, the J call TRBJ2-7; D might be TRBD1 (5 bases). Germline CDR1 is MGHRA and CDR2 is YSYEKL. The CDR3 has 15 residues. The V and J ends lost 2 bases and 0 bases respectively, with 11 bases between them.